This record covers a single T cell receptor beta chain. Its antigen remains unknown. V lost 7 bases to trimming and J lost 1 base, with 8 bases between them. The CDR3 totals 13 residues. CDR1 and CDR2 (germline): SNHLY, FYNNEI. A second PCR, run for about 7 to 11 cycles, used a sample-barcoded 5' primer plus a J-beta primer mix. TCRdb re-called the 5' RACE reads with MiXCR, one entry per CDR3 protein. The data hold around 850,000 distinct CDR3 sequences, with 35% to 40% observed a single time. The sample is drawn from a study of blood T cells in healthy people across ages. Study findings and constraints: More naive CD4+ cells and higher diversity marked long-lived donors relative to aged donors.

This receptor was identified in a young man in good health. Sequencing was carried out using blood. The chain recombines TRBV2 with TRBJ2-1; D ambiguous. DNA of the CDR3: TGTGCCAGCACCACAAATTCCTACAATGAGCAGTTCTTC. Translated, it gives CASTTNSYNEQFF.